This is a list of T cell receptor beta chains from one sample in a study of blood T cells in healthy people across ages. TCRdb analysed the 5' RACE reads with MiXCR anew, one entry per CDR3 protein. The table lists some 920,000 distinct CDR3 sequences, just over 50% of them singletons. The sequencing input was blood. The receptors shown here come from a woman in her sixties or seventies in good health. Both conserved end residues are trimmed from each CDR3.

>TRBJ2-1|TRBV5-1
ASSLNSGGLYNEQF
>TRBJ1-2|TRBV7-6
ASSSRATANYGYT
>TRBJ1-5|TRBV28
ASDGYSNQPQH
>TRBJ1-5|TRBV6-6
ASSYPDPNQPQH
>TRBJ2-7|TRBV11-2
ASSISPPVSYEQY
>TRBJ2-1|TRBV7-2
ASSLIGPDPRNEQF
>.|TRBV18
ASSPLGTGLYEQY
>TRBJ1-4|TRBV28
ASSKGGWAEKLF
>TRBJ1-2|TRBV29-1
SAQWAYGYT
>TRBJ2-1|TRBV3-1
ASSHPTGGRQQF
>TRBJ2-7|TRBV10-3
AISDPGTSGNSYEQY
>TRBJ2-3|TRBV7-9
ASSPTSGGTDTQY
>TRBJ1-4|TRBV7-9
ASRGPLGGHRNEKLF
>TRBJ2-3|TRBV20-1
SADSGSTDTQY
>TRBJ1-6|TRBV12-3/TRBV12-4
ASSSWDSNSPLH
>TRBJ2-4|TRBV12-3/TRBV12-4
ACLNRGRPGNIQY
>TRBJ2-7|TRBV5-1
ASSPWTGTVYEQY
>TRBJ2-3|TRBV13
ASSLDASILGLERDTQY
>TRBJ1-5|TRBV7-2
ASSLTREQPQH
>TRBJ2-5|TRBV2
ASIGLTRETQY